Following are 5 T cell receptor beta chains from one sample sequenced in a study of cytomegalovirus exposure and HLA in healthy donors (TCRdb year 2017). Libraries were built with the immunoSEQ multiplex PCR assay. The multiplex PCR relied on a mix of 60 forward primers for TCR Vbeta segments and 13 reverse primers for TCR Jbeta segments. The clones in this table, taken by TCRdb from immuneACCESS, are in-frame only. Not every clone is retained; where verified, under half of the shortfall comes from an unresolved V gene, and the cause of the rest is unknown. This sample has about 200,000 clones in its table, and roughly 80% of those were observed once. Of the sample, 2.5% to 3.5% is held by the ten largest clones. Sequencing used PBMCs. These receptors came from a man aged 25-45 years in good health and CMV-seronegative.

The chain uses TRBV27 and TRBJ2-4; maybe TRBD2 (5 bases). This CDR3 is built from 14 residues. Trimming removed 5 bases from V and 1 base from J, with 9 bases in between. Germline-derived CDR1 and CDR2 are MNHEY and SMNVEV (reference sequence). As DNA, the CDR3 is TGTGCCAGCAGTGAGCCGGGGGCCAAAAACATTCAGTACTTC. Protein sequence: CASSEPGAKNIQYF.

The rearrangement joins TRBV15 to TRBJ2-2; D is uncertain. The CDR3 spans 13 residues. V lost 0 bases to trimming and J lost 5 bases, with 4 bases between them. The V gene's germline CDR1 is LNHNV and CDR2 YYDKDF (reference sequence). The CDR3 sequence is CATSREETGELFF. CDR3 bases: TGTGCCACCAGCAGAGAAGAGACCGGGGAGCTGTTTTTT.

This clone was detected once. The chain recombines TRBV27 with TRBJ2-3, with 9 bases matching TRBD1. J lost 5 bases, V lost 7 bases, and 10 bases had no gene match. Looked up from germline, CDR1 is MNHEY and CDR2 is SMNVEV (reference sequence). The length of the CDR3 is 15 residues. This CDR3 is CASTYVGQGLDTQYF. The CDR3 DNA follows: TGTGCCAGCACCTATGTGGGACAGGGATTAGATACGCAGTATTTT.

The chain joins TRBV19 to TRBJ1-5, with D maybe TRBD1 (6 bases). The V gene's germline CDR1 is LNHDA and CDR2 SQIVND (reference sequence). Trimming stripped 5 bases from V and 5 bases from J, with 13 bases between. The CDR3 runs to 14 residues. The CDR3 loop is CASSPRTAYQPQHF. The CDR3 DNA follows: TGTGCCAGTAGTCCTCGGACAGCTTATCAGCCCCAGCATTTT.

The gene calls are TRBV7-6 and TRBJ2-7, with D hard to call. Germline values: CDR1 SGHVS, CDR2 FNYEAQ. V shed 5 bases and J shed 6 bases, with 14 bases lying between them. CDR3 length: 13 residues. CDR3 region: CASSPSPSREQYF. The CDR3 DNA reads TGTGCCAGCAGCCCTTCCCCCAGTCGCGAGCAGTACTTC.